Given below is one T cell receptor (beta chain) in context. Its antigen remains undetermined. Per-nucleotide qualities are absent, and no much larger clonotype sits a single base away. Enrolling through a virtual design, the prospective study's participants ranged in age from roughly 18 to 90 years and lived across more than 20 United States geographic areas. In the prospective study, cohorts were assigned on the basis of participant-reported clinical history obtained from a screening survey and a study questionnaire. Exposed participants had been in contact with someone with a PCR-confirmed or clinician-diagnosed COVID-19 case within 2 weeks of study entry. Each participant in the prospective study had whole blood, serum and a nasopharyngeal or oropharyngeal swab collected by mobile phlebotomists. Prospective study participants could optionally give additional blood draws and questionnaires over a roughly two-month period. Before DNA extraction, prospective study blood samples were shipped either frozen or at room temperature.

The data were obtained in a study of blood T cell repertoires in COVID-19 (dated by TCRdb to the early 2020s). About the study as a whole: The collaborator samples originated in the United States, Italy and Spain and spanned the acute and convalescent phases of COVID-19. Where available, HLA class I and class II types were taken from metadata supplied by the sample provider and were not determined by assay-based typing. Nearly every sample came with metadata listing a de-identified subject ID, COVID-19 status, age in years and sex. The material from the prospective study consisted of cDNA or gDNA derived from T cells, B-cell-depleted T cells, or PBMCs. The dataset comprised deeply sampled blood TCRbeta repertoires from subjects exposed to, actively infected with, or recovered from COVID-19. The repertoires were released in a freely available public database intended as a resource for research on the immune response to SARS-CoV-2. Samples came from the ongoing ImmuneRACE study (first 160 participants) plus 1,254 subjects from 6 global collaborators.

Beyond this particular receptor, the publication reports: The amount of clinical and demographic metadata varied by source and participant and was provided uncurated.

Taken from the germline V gene, the CDR1 and CDR2 loops are SNHLY and FYNNEI. Measured from the cysteine to the phenylalanine, the CDR3 is 15 residues long. Left in the record is the CDR3 DNA by itself, 45 bases read in frame from the first base. Trimming accounts for 5 bases at V and 6 bases at J, while the number of junction bases matched to no gene is 8. TCRbeta CDR3 regions were amplified from genomic DNA by means of the immunoSEQ Assay, a bias-controlled multiplex PCR. The authors' analysis ran thus. Within the assay, amplification of reference gene primers was used to estimate how many nucleated cells each sample contained. To quantify the absolute abundance of each unique TCRbeta CDR3 rearrangement, sequence reads were collapsed and filtered. Productive Simpson clonality was computed per sample as the square root of Simpson's diversity index over productive rearrangements. What TCRdb holds here is the immuneACCESS table cut down to in-frame rearrangements. Part of the clones is not present; checked against another copy, under half of the missing clones reflect an unresolved V gene, and the others are unexplained. V and J calls and clone size are copied from that table; D and trimming were computed from the DNA. Within this sample are a few hundred thousand clones, with around 90% of them counted one time only. The top ten hold less than 15% of the sample.

This clonotype originated in a young man who had been exposed to COVID-19. Recombination linked TRBV2 to TRBJ2-7; 12 central nucleotides agree with TRBD2. Sequenced: PBMCs or T cells enriched from blood (not recorded which). The DNA reads as follows: TGTGCCAGCAGTCCCCGACTAGCGGGGGTTCTCGAGCAGTACTTC. Its protein reads: CASSPRLAGVLEQYF. Supplemented by the reference TRBV2 and TRBJ2-7 proteins around the CDR3, the complete variable domain is EPEVTQTPSHQVTQMGQEVILRCVPISNHLYFYWYRQILGQKVEFLVSFYNNEISEKSEIFDDQFSVERPDGSNFTLKIRSTKLEDSAMYFCASSPRLAGVLEQYFGPGTRLTVT.